Shown below are 7 T cell receptor beta chains from a single sample sequenced in a study of T cell responses to AZD1222 COVID-19 vaccine. Assay: immunoSEQ multiplex PCR; the TCRdb copy retains only in-frame clones and omits some. The sample lists some 170,000 clones; around nine tenths were seen once. This specimen consisted of peripheral blood, obtained on day 0 of AZD1222 vaccination. Receptors were obtained from an adult in good health.

V is TRBV7-9 and J is TRBJ2-7; possibly TRBD2 for D (5 bases). V lost 2 bases and J 4 bases, leaving 15 bases between the germline ends. The CDR3 is 15 residues long. Looked up from germline, CDR1 is SEHNR and CDR2 is FQNEAQ (reference sequence). CDR3 nucleotide sequence: TGTGCCAGCAGCTTAATGGGCGGACTCTCGTACGAGCAGTACTTC. This sequence encodes CASSLMGGLSYEQYF.

CDR3 DNA sequence: TGTGCCAGCAGCTTAATGGCAGGGGGCGTCACCGGGGAGCTGTTTTTT. Protein sequence: CASSLMAGGVTGELFF. J is TRBJ2-2 and V is TRBV7-2, with TRBD1 identical over 8 bases. V dropped 2 bases and J dropped 4; count of bases not matched to a gene: 6. In germline, CDR1 is SGHTA, CDR2 FQGNSA. This CDR3 has 16 residues.

V gene TRBV30 combines with J gene TRBJ1-4; perhaps TRBD1 as D (6 bases). The CDR3 loop spans 17 amino acids. Trimming cost V 5 bases and J 7 bases, with 26 bases left between them. Germline-derived CDR1 and CDR2 are GTSNPN and SVGIG (reference sequence). CDR3 DNA sequence: TGTGCCTGGGGACCGAGGACAGCGGAATACCTGGGTGAAAAACTGTTTTTT. It translates to CAWGPRTAEYLGEKLFF.

V gene TRBV4-2 combines with J gene TRBJ1-5, with D possibly matching TRBD1 (6 bases). The germline V gene has CDR1 LGHNA and CDR2 YNFKEQ. Trimming removed 1 base at V and 2 bases at J, with 18 bases between. This CDR3 is built from 18 residues. The CDR3: CASSQAPQQGAGNQPQHF. DNA for the CDR3: TGTGCCAGCAGCCAAGCCCCCCAACAGGGAGCTGGCAATCAGCCCCAGCATTTT.

This chain connects TRBV9 to TRBJ2-7, with 8 nucleotides matching TRBD2. The CDR3 spans 16 residues. Germline V lookup: CDR1 SGDLS, CDR2 YYNGEE. The junction had 7 bases not matched to a gene; V was cut back by 0 bases and J by 2 bases. The CDR3 DNA follows: TGTGCCAGCAGCGTAGGGGCGTCGGGAGGGGCCTACGAGCAGTACTTC. Its translation: CASSVGASGGAYEQYF.

This chain uses TRBV6-5 with TRBJ1-5, with D hard to call. CDR3 length: 14 amino acids. V gave up 6 bases and J gave up 0 bases, with 9 bases separating them. In germline, CDR1 is MNHEY, CDR2 SVGAGI. CDR3 sequence (DNA): TGTGCCAGCAGGCCAGACTATAGCAATCAGCCCCAGCATTTT. This encodes CASRPDYSNQPQHF.

V is TRBV9 and J is TRBJ2-7; D possibly matches TRBD1 or TRBD2 (6 bases each). Germline CDR1 SGDLS, CDR2 YYNGEE. Trimming took 0 bases from V and 4 from J, leaving 11 bases between them. The CDR3 has 14 residues. In DNA form, the CDR3 reads TGTGCCAGCAGCGTAGATCGGGGGCGATACGAGCAGTACTTC. This sequence encodes CASSVDRGRYEQYF. Combining the CDR3 with reference TRBV9 and TRBJ2-7 gives the whole variable domain DSGVTQTPKHLITATGQRVTLRCSPRSGDLSVYWYQQSLDQGLQFLIQYYNGEERAKGNILERFSAQQFPDLHSELNLSSLELGDSALYFCASSVDRGRYEQYFGPGTRLTVT.